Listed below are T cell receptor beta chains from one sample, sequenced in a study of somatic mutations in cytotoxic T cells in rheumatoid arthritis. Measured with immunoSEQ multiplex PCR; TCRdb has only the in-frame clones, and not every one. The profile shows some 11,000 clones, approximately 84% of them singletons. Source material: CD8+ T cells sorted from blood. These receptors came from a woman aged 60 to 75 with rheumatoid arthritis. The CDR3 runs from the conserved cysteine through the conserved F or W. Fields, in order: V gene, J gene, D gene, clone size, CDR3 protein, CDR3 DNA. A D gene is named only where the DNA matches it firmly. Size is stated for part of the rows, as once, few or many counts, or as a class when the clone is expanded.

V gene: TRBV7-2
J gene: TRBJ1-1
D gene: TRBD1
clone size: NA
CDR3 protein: CASSTIQGARTEAFF
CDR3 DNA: TGTGCCAGCAGCACGATACAGGGGGCGAGAACTGAAGCTTTCTTT

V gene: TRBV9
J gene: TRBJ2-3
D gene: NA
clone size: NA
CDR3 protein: CASRTDEGGTDTQYF
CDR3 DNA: TGTGCCAGCAGAACGGACGAGGGAGGAACAGATACGCAGTATTTT

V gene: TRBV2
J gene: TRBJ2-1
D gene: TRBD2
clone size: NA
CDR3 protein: CASGAGGPNEQFF
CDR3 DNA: TGTGCCAGCGGGGCGGGAGGGCCGAATGAGCAGTTCTTC

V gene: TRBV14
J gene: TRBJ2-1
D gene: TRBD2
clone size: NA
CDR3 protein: CASSLYRLAGEGPFF
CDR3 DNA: TGTGCCAGCAGCCTTTATAGGCTAGCGGGAGAGGGTCCGTTCTTC

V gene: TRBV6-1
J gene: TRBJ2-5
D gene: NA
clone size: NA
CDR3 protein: CASSEALRGRGWQETQYF
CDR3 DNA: TGTGCCAGCAGTGAAGCGCTTCGAGGGAGGGGGTGGCAAGAGACCCAGTACTTC

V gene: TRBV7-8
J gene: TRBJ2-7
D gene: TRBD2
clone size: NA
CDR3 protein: CASSPSGGGPYEQYF
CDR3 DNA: TGTGCCAGCAGCCCTTCGGGGGGAGGGCCGTACGAGCAGTACTTC

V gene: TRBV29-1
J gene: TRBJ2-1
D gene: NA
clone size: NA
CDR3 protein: CSVEIRDNEQFF
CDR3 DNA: TGCAGCGTTGAAATCCGGGACAATGAGCAGTTCTTC

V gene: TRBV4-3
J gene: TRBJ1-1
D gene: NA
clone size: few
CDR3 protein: CASSQGENTEAFF
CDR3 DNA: TGCGCCAGCAGCCAAGGCGAGAACACTGAAGCTTTCTTT

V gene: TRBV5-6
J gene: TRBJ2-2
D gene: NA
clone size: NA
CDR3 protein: CASSGGFWSTGELFF
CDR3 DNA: TGTGCCAGCAGCGGGGGCTTCTGGAGCACCGGGGAGCTGTTTTTT

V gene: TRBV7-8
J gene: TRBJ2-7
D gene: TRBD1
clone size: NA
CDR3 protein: CASSLIPAAEGTGVGLYF
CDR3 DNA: TGTGCCAGCAGCTTAATCCCTGCGGCGGAAGGGACAGGGGTAGGTCTGTACTTC

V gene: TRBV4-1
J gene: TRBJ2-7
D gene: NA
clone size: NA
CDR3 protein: CASSLGGLNEQYF
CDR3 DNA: TGCGCCAGCAGCCTAGGGGGTCTAAACGAGCAGTACTTC

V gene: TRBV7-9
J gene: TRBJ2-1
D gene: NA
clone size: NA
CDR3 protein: CASSVGDEQFF
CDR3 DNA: TGTGCCAGCAGCGTAGGAGATGAGCAGTTCTTC

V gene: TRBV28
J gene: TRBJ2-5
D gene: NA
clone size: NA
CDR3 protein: CATLGGRETQYF
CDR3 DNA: TGTGCCACCCTTGGGGGCCGGGAGACCCAGTACTTC

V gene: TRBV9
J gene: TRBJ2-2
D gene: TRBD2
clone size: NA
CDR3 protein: CASSYTARGGPGELFF
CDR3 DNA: TGTGCCAGCAGCTACACAGCGCGGGGGGGTCCCGGGGAGCTGTTTTTT

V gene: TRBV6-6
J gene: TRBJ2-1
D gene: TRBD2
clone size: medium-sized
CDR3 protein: CASSYPTSGNEQFF
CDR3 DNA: TGTGCCAGCAGTTACCCGACTAGCGGCAATGAGCAGTTCTTC

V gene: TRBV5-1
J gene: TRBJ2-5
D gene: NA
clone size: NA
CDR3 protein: CASSLGRGPQYQETQYF
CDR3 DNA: TGCGCCAGCAGCTTAGGGCGGGGCCCCCAGTACCAAGAGACCCAGTACTTC

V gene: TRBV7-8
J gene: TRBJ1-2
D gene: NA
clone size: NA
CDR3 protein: CASSLGGGQGTGYTF
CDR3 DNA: TGTGCCAGCAGCTTAGGGGGAGGGCAGGGGACCGGCTACACCTTC

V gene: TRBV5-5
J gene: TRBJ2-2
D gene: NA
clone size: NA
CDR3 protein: CASSWGGGDTGELFF
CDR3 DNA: TGTGCCAGCAGCTGGGGGGGCGGGGACACCGGGGAGCTGTTTTTT

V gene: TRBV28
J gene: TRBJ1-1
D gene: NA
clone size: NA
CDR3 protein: CASSDSPEAFF
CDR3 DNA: TGTGCCAGCAGCGATAGCCCTGAAGCTTTCTTT

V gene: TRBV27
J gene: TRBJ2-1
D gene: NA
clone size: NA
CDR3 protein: CASSSSLVYNEQFF
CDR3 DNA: TGTGCCAGCAGTTCCTCACTAGTATACAATGAGCAGTTCTTC

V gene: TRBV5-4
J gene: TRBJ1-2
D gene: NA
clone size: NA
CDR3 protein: CASSWGGNYGYTF
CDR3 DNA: TGTGCCAGCAGCTGGGGGGGAAACTATGGCTACACCTTC

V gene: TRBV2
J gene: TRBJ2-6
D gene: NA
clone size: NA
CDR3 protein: CASSEVLESSGANVLTF
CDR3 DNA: TGTGCCAGCAGTGAGGTACTAGAATCCTCTGGGGCCAACGTCCTGACTTTC

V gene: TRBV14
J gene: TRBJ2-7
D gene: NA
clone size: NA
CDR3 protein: CASSQAPYEQYF
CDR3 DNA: TGTGCCAGCAGCCAAGCCCCTTACGAGCAGTACTTC

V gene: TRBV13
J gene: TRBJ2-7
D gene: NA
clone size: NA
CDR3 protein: CASSPPGSYEQYF
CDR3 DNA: TGTGCCAGCAGCCCCCCGGGGTCCTACGAGCAGTACTTC

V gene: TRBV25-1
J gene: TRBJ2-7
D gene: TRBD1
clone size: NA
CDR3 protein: CASGTGPNEQYF
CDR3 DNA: TGTGCCAGTGGGACAGGGCCCAACGAGCAGTACTTC

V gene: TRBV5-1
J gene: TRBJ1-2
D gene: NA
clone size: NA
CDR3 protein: CASSLEQGPPSNYGYTF
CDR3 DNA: TGCGCCAGCAGCTTGGAACAGGGCCCTCCTTCTAACTATGGCTACACCTTC

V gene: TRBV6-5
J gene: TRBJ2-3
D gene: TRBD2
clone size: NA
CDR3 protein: CASSGLAGDTDTQYF
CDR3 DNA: TGTGCCAGCAGTGGACTAGCGGGAGATACAGATACGCAGTATTTT

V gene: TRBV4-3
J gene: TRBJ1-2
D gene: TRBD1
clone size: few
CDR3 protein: CASSQGQGEHYGYTF
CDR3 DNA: TGCGCCAGCAGCCAAGGACAGGGGGAACACTATGGCTACACCTTC

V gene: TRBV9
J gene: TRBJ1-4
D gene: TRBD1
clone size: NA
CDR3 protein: CASSPRTGAGKLFF
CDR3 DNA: TGTGCCAGCAGCCCGCGGACAGGGGCGGGAAAACTGTTTTTT

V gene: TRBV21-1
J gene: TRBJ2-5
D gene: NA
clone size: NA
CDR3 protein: CASSWSGETQYF
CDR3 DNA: TGTGCCAGCAGCTGGTCGGGAGAGACCCAGTACTTC

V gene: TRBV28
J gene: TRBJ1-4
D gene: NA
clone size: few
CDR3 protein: CASSLGHNEKLFF
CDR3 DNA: TGTGCCAGCAGTTTAGGCCATAACGAAAAACTGTTTTTT